This is a list of T cell receptor beta chains from one sample in a study of T cell repertoires in cytomegalovirus infection. These receptors have no identified antigens. TCRdb analysed the reads with MiXCR anew, one entry per CDR3 protein. The table shows almost 90,000 distinct CDR3 sequences, with roughly 29% occurring only once. The sequencing used CD8+ T cells from cultured PBMCs, collected from culture after CMV antigen stimulation. The receptors were sampled from a human donor in good health (CMV status not recorded). Some clones in this sample may be carry-over from other donors' samples. Both conserved end residues are part of each CDR3. The D gene is left open where the match is weak. Rows may omit the clone size; those that give it use once, few, many or a size class.

v_call	d_call	clone_size	j_call	cdr3_aa	cdr3_nt
TRBV9	TRBD2	-	TRBJ2-1	CASSVAVSGGAWEQFF	TGTGCCAGCAGCGTAGCGGTAAGCGGGGGGGCCTGGGAGCAGTTCTTC
TRBV7-9	-	-	TRBJ2-7	CASSFSGGHEQYF	TGTGCCAGCAGCTTCAGTGGAGGCCACGAGCAGTACTTC
TRBV4-3	TRBD1	few	TRBJ1-6	CASSHPGTGGGGGNSPLHF	TGCGCCAGCAGCCATCCCGGGACAGGGGGGGGTGGAGGTAATTCACCCCTCCACTTT
TRBV3-1	-	-	TRBJ2-3	CATLGTDTQYF	TGTGCCACCCTGGGTACAGATACGCAGTATTTT
TRBV7-8	-	-	TRBJ1-5	CASSLAGRASNQPQHF	TGTGCCAGCAGCTTAGCTGGGAGGGCGAGCAATCAGCCCCAGCATTTT
TRBV7-9	-	-	TRBJ1-1	CASSLAGEERF	TGTGCCAGCAGCTTAGCTGGGGAAGAGCGATTT
TRBV7-9	-	-	TRBJ2-1	CASSSSRAVGNEQFF	TGTGCCAGCAGCTCCTCTCGCGCTGTGGGCAATGAGCAGTTCTTC
TRBV27	-	-	TRBJ2-7	CASSPWGKPYEQYF	TGTGCCAGCTCTCCTTGGGGCAAGCCTTACGAGCAGTACTTC
TRBV10-3	TRBD1	many	TRBJ1-1	CAIGTGAEAFF	TGTGCCATCGGAACAGGGGCTGAAGCTTTCTTT
TRBV7-2	-	-	TRBJ1-4	CASSLGGTGTNEKLFF	TGTGCCAGCAGCTTAGGCGGCACCGGAACTAATGAAAAACTGTTTTTT
TRBV7-3	-	many	TRBJ2-1	CASSWSGTNYNEQFF	TGTGCCAGCAGCTGGTCAGGGACAAATTACAATGAGCAGTTCTTC
TRBV9	TRBD2	few	TRBJ2-2	CASSVARGGAHTGELFF	TGTGCCAGCAGCGTAGCTCGGGGGGGGGCCCACACCGGGGAGCTGTTTTTT
TRBV27	-	once	TRBJ1-6	CASSWNNASPLYF	TGTGCCAGCAGTTGGAACAACGCCTCACCCCTCTACTTT
TRBV20-1	TRBD1	-	TRBJ2-1	CSASPRDRQEQFF	TGCAGTGCTTCCCCCCGGGACAGGCAAGAGCAGTTCTTC
TRBV6-5	-	few	TRBJ1-5	CASSYRTGNQPQHF	TGTGCCAGCAGTTACCGGACGGGCAATCAGCCCCAGCATTTT
TRBV12-3/TRBV12-4	-	many	TRBJ2-2	CASSPLLGGTGELFF	TGTGCCAGCAGTCCTCTCTTGGGCGGGACCGGGGAGCTGTTTTTT
TRBV11-1	-	many	TRBJ1-2	CASSPGGDYGYTF	TGTGCCAGCAGCCCGGGGGGAGACTATGGCTACACCTTC
TRBV12-3/TRBV12-4	-	-	TRBJ2-7	CASKGRGDYEQYF	TGTGCCAGCAAGGGGCGGGGCGACTACGAGCAGTACTTC
TRBV6-2/TRBV6-3	TRBD2	-	TRBJ2-5	CASNSILAGQETQYF	TGTGCCAGCAACTCCATACTAGCGGGTCAAGAGACCCAGTACTTC
TRBV12-3/TRBV12-4	TRBD2	once	TRBJ2-1	CASRHPRLAGEQFF	TGCGCCAGCAGACACCCCAGACTAGCGGGTGAGCAGTTCTTC
TRBV2	TRBD1	-	TRBJ2-1	CASVPDRGFSYNEQFF	TGTGCCAGCGTCCCTGACAGGGGGTTCTCCTACAATGAGCAGTTCTTC
TRBV2	-	-	TRBJ1-2	CASSVVQARGYTF	TGTGCCAGCAGTGTGGTACAGGCGAGGGGCTACACCTTC